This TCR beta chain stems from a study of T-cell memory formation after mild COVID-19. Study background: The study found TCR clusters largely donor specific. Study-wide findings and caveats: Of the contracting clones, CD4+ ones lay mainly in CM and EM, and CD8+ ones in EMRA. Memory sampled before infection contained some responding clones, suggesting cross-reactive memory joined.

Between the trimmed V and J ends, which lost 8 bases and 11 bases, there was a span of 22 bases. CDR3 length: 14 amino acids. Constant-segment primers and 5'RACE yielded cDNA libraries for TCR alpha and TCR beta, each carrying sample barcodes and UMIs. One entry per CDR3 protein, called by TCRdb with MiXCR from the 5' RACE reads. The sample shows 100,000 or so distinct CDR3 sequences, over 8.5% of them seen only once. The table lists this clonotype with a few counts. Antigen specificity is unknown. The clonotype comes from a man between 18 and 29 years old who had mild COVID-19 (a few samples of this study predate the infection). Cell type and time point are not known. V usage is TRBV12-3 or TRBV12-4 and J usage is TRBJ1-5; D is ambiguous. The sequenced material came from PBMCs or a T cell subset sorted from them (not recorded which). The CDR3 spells CASSQSEFLSAQHF. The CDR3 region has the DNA TGTGCCAGCTCCCAGAGTGAGTTCTTATCCGCCCAGCATTTT.